These 4 T cell receptor beta chains were sequenced from one sample in a study of cytomegalovirus exposure and HLA in healthy donors. Produced via immunoSEQ multiplex PCR; TCRdb's table is partial and in-frame only. The repertoire includes about 150,000 clones, approximately 88% of them detected once, and less than 5.5% sits in the top ten. The specimen was PBMCs. The receptors originated from a man younger than 35 in good health and CMV-seropositive.

This clone was seen just once. The chain recombines TRBV7-8 with TRBJ1-5, with D perhaps matching TRBD1 (6 bases). Per the germline V gene, CDR1 is SGHVS and CDR2 is FQNEAQ. Trimming cost V 5 bases and J 2 bases, with 13 bases left between them. The CDR3 consists of 15 residues. CDR3 sequence reads: CASSVDRLGNQPQHF. CDR3 coding DNA: TGTGCCAGCAGCGTAGACAGGTTGGGCAATCAGCCCCAGCATTTT.

The genes are TRBV30 and TRBJ1-2; 8 nucleotides match TRBD1. CDR1 is GTSNPN, CDR2 SVGIG, per germline (reference sequence). CDR3 size: 13 residues. The J segment lost 6 bases and the V segment lost 3 bases, leaving 6 bases of the junction unmatched. The CDR3 nucleotides are TGTGCCTGGAGCGTACGGACAGGGAATGGCTACACCTTC. Amino acids: CAWSVRTGNGYTF.

The chain joins TRBV9 to TRBJ2-7; tentatively, D is TRBD1 (6 bases). V was shortened by 0 bases and J by 6 bases, with 16 bases between the two germline ends. The CDR3 is 15 residues long. Germline-derived CDR1 and CDR2 are SGDLS and YYNGEE. Here the CDR3 reads CASSVDKAGVSEQYF. DNA of the CDR3: TGTGCCAGCAGCGTAGATAAGGCAGGGGTTAGCGAGCAGTACTTC.

V and J are TRBV21-1 and TRBJ1-5; no check of the table's D call, TRBD1, against the DNA was made. TRBV21-1 is reported as a pseudogene. The CDR3 consists of 17 residues. This CDR3 reads CASRIMTWTELNQPQHF. In DNA form, the CDR3 reads TGTGCCAGCAGAATTATGACTTGGACAGAGTTAAATCAGCCCCAGCATTTT.